A single T cell receptor beta chain is shown here with its context. Its antigen target is currently unknown. No per-base quality is available; no much larger clone lies one base away. Receptor libraries were prepared by the immunoSEQ multiplex PCR assay. A mixture of 60 forward primers for TCR Vbeta segments and 13 reverse primers for TCR Jbeta segments was used in the multiplex PCR. Amplification of the CDR3 region of rearranged TCR beta genes was performed with a multiplex PCR assay on genomic DNA. Amplified TCR beta libraries were sequenced as 87-base-pair reads on the Illumina HiSeq System. The published analysis was carried out like this. A later analysis tallied 70 million to 100 million unique TCR beta chains across the approximately 670 repertoires, and about 12 million of those chains were shared by two or more donors. To remove PCR and sequencing errors, raw reads were error-corrected and collapsed into unique sequences using a nearest-neighbor algorithm that merged closely related sequences. V, D and J gene segments were assigned by aligning CDR3 sequences to IMGT reference sequences. Each retained sequence needed at least a six-nucleotide match to both a V gene segment and a J gene segment. A rearrangement was called productive if the CDR3 had no stop codons and remained in frame with V and J, and every other rearrangement was called non-productive. Following IMGT convention, CDR3 was defined as the stretch from the second conserved V-encoded cysteine up to the conserved J-encoded phenylalanine. Sequences without an unambiguous match to a single V gene segment were excluded from the earlier analysis of approximately 560 of the donors. An earlier analysis of over 450 of the donors classified V segments as functional when productive rearrangements were above 56.7% and as segregating when the standard deviation between donors was above 5%. To diagnose cytomegalovirus status from the catalog of TCR beta chain sequences, a statistical classification framework was built. In a later analysis, V and J genes were assigned by comparing TCR nucleotide sequences against IMGT/GENE-DB human TR gene sequences. In a later analysis, CDR3 sequences and most-parsimonious VDJ recombination scenarios were assigned using the TCRdist pipeline. In a later analysis, each TCR beta chain was defined by its CDR3 amino acid sequence together with its V-gene family, and reads lacking a unique V-gene family were excluded. As a way to deal with suspected cross-contamination and a sequencing artifact, a later analysis dropped 592 nucleotide sequences that were highly shared and had low generation probability. In a later analysis, a clonal expansion index was calculated for each public chain from normalized within-repertoire ranks of inferred template counts. A later analysis computed generation probabilities with a VDJ recombination model fitted to out-of-frame rearrangements, and checked the results against IGoR. In a later analysis, TCR-TCR, TCR-HLA and TCR-CMV co-occurrence was scored with hypergeometric tests, and a repertoire-size bias correction was applied to TCR pairs. To estimate false discovery rates, a later analysis permuted the HLA or CMV assignments 20 times. In a later analysis, co-occurring TCRs were grouped with DBSCAN, and TCRdist sequence similarity was added when clustering was performed within HLA-allele-positive subsets. Repertoires with fewer than 30,000 or more than 120,000 public chains were left out of co-occurrence clustering, as were about five repertoires with anomalous nucleotide sharing. As stored in TCRdb, this immuneACCESS dataset retains in-frame rearrangements with V and J assigned. A fraction of the clones does not appear; measured against another copy, unresolved V genes explain less than half of the discrepancy, and the remainder lacks a known reason. V and J calls and clone size are given by that table; D and trimming were obtained from the DNA. The sample table contains fewer than 200,000 clones; only one count was recorded for more than 65% of them. The ten top clones hold over 1% of the sample.

Unmatched junction bases come to 7, with V trimmed by 7 bases and J by 6 bases. There are 13 amino acids in the CDR3, from cysteine to phenylalanine inclusive. Just the 39-base CDR3 DNA is kept, in frame starting at base 1. The germline V gene specifies MDHEN as CDR1 and SYDVKM as CDR2. These data belong to a study of cytomegalovirus exposure and HLA in healthy donors (dated by TCRdb to the late 2010s). The study in broad terms: An earlier analysis of about 560 of the donors reported 250 to 350 Gb of sequence data and 117 million unique TCR beta sequences obtained from approximately 180 million T cells. The study aimed to test whether signatures of past pathogen exposure could be identified by cataloging public T cell receptors. The study profiled the T cell repertoires of under 850 subjects by immunosequencing and related them to cytomegalovirus serostatus. Rather than using new phenotypic data, the later analysis identified candidate immune exposures from TCR beta sequences and from how often those sequences occurred across donors. Along with the roughly 670-subject first cohort, a separate validation cohort of approximately 110 different subjects was used. HLA typing covered class I and class II loci at four-digit resolution. The number of typed donors differed by locus: 629-630 for A, B, C, DRB1 and DQB1; 500 to 550 for DQA1; some 610 for DPA1; and about 450 for DPB1. An earlier analysis of some 600 of the donors applied high-throughput TCR beta sequencing to assess whether each TCR beta V gene segment acted as functional or pseudogenic. All discovery cohort repertoires had been generated using a single sequencing platform. Genome-wide SNP genotypes for about 60% of the roughly 700 donors were used in a later genetic analysis, which treated that subset as a discovery cohort. On average, roughly 240,000 unique TCR beta nucleotide sequences were sequenced per donor among 398 genotyped donors of the cohort, with 15% to 20% of those sequences being non-productive. Of the 398 genotyped donors, roughly 80% were placed in the genetic ancestry cluster associated with self-reported Caucasian donors. To predict cytomegalovirus infection status, the study combined high-throughput TCR immunosequencing, statistical association of individual TCRs with disease status, and machine learning. Roughly 300 gigabases of sequencing data and tens of millions of unique TCR sequences were included in an early release covering around 600 HLA-typed donors. Donor age, sex, ethnicity and CMV serostatus were compiled together with the repertoire data. To study patterns of TCR occurrence, a later analysis re-analyzed previously published TCR beta repertoires from 666 donors and added high-resolution HLA genotyping. Several DR-DQ haplotypes were handled as single units for association and clustering, since linkage in the cohort was strong. Broad study findings and their caveats: A later analysis reported that several top co-occurrence clusters appeared linked to parvovirus B19, influenza, CMV and Epstein-Barr virus. A later analysis associated about 16,000 TCR beta sequences with specific HLA alleles at a false discovery rate of 0.05. While some public TCRs were present in many individuals, most TCR sequences turned up only very rarely across donors. Only TCR beta chains were sequenced in this cohort, and the absence of alpha or paired-chain data limited detectable features. In a later analysis, HLA-associated TCR beta chains were found to be more clonally expanded and to have lower generation probabilities than equally common non-associated chains. Because the 87-base-pair reads could not distinguish some IMGT-functional V segments, including TRBV6-2 and TRBV6-3, those segments were excluded. Assigning TCR associations to individual alleles was difficult when HLA alleles, especially DR and DQ, strongly co-occurred. The authors suggested that the approach could potentially be extended to other disease states and immunological phenotypes. A further reported finding was that TCR beta sequences accurately predicted the HLA-A and HLA-B alleles for most subjects in the first cohort. In both the original and validation cohorts, the classifier was reported to diagnose cytomegalovirus status with high specificity and sensitivity. In a later analysis, TCR association rates were found to vary across HLA loci, with the most associated TCRs seen for DRB1 alleles and the fewest for HLA-C alleles. Because some donors lacked HLA typing at each locus, the association tests relied only on the typed subset. A later genetic analysis reported fewer N-insertions in productive TCRs among donors in an Asian-associated ancestry cluster than the roughly 700-donor mean. A cluster of highly shared sequence variants was judged likely to represent a technical artifact of the sequencing pipeline. The presence/absence analyses assumed that sequencing depth was roughly uniform across donors, and that assumption may not be true. Because counts were too low, 15 to 20 rarely observed V segments, including chromosome 9 orphons, were excluded from the earlier analysis of around 590 of the donors. Linkage disequilibrium might explain the correlated functional status among segregating V segments, but an unknown experimental factor could not be excluded. The study gave a list of 150 to 200 TCR beta chains associated with cytomegalovirus. In an earlier analysis of roughly 500 of the donors, most TCR beta V segments appeared in productive rearrangements about 90% or about 30% of the time, broadly matching IMGT annotations. A later genetic analysis associated a missense DCLRE1C variant with V-gene and J-gene trimming of TCR beta chains, and an independent cohort replicated the association. According to a later analysis, most CMV-associated TCR beta chains appeared to be HLA-restricted, and the HLA associations seemed to be driven largely by CMV exposure. The only immune exposure information available for the cohort was CMV serostatus. Three of the identified cytomegalovirus-associated TCR beta chains were confirmed in vitro to be specific for cytomegalovirus antigens.

The cohort consisted of 670 or so healthy bone marrow donors. All cohort members were sampled while nominally healthy, although unrecorded immune exposures were likely present. The donor was CMV seronegative and belonged to the group of 352 seronegative cohort members. A peripheral blood sample was collected from each donor, and TCR beta sequencing was performed on peripheral blood mononuclear cells. Genomic DNA was extracted from the blood cell samples with the Qiagen DNeasy Blood Extraction Kit. Sequencing used PBMCs. The chain links TRBV28 with TRBJ1-2; a stretch of 8 junction bases matches TRBD1. The origin of this receptor is a woman between 45 and 60 years old in good health and CMV-seronegative. The CDR3 region reads CASTPDRVDGYTF. The nucleotides are TGTGCCAGCACCCCGGACAGGGTGGATGGCTACACCTTC.